This note documents a single TCR beta chain sequence. This sample is drawn from a study of sequential checkpoint blockade in melanoma. Stated treatment: randomized to nivolumab then ipilimumab (arm A) or the reverse (arm B). PBMC sorting kept live CD3+CD8+ cells without CD19 or CD56. The protocol was immunoSEQ multiplex PCR, while the TCRdb copy is restricted to in-frame clones and leaves out a portion. The table lists tens of thousands of clones, approximately 90% of them singletons. V lost 4 bases, J lost 2 bases, and 7 bases stayed unmatched. The CDR3 is 15 residues long. Germline loops: CDR1 SGHNT, CDR2 YYREEE (reference sequence).

The TCR comes from a human donor with melanoma. The genes are TRBV5-4 and TRBJ2-5; the match to TRBD1 covers 8 bases. Sequences were derived from CD8+ T cells sorted from blood (inferred from file names), sampled from a patient given nivolumab and ipilimumab in sequence. The CDR3 region is CASSPFGQGQETQYF. The CDR3 DNA reads as TGTGCCAGCAGCCCCTTCGGACAGGGACAAGAGACCCAGTACTTC.